This TCR beta chain was captured in a study of T cells after yellow fever vaccination. Study-wide context: Investigators sorted EM, EMRA, CM and Tscm memory subsets, relying on CD3, CD45RA, CCR7 and CD95.

In this sample, this clonotype turned up many times. Germline CDR1 MNHEY, CDR2 SMNVEV (reference sequence). The CDR3 runs 18 residues. The V gene end was trimmed by 3 bases and the J gene end by 10 bases; junction bases not matched to a gene: 16. Via MiXCR, TCRdb re-called the 5' RACE reads, giving one row per CDR3 protein. The sample contains over 20,000 distinct CDR3 sequences, 5.5% of which appear only once. The gene calls are TRBV27 and TRBJ2-1; 12 nucleotides line up with TRBD2. The material sequenced was PBMCs, either bulk or a sorted T-cell subset (CD4+, CD8+, memory, or dextramer-sorted; not recorded which), taken 15 days after the yellow fever booster vaccination. This receptor was taken from a man aged 30 to 45 who received the YFV17D yellow fever vaccine. The chain's CDR3 is CASSFQLAGGQRKAEQFF. The CDR3 DNA sequence: TGTGCCAGCAGTTTTCAGCTAGCGGGAGGGCAAAGGAAGGCCGAGCAGTTCTTC.